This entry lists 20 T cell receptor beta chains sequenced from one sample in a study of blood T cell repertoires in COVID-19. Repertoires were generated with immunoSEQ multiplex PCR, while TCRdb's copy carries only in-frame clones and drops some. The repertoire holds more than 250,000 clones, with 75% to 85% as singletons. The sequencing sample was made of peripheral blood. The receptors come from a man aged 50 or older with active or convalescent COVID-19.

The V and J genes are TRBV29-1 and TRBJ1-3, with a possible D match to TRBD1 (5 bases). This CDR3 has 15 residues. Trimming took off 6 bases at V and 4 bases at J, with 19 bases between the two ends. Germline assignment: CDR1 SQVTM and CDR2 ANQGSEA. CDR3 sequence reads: CSVSGTEGLGNTIYF. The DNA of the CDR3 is TGCAGCGTGTCCGGGACGGAGGGTCTCGGAAACACCATATATTTT.

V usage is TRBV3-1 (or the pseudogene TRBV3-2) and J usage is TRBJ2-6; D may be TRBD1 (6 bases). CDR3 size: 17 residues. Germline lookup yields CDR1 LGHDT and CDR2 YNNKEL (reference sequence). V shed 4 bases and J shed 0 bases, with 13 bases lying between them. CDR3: CASSPRDTSSGANVLTF. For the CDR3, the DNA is TGTGCCAGCAGCCCCCGGGACACGAGCTCTGGGGCCAACGTCCTGACTTTC.

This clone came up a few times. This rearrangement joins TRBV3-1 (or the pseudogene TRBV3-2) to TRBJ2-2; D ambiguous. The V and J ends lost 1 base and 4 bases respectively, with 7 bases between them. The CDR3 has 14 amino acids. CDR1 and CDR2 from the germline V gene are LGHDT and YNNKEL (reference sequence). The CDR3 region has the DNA TGTGCCAGCAGCCAAGTTCAGTTCACCGGGGAGCTGTTTTTT. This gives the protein CASSQVQFTGELFF.

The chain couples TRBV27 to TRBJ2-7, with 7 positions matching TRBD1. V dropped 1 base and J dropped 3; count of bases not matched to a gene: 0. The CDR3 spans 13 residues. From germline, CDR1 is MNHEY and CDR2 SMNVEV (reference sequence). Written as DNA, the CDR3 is TGTGCCAGCAGTTTATACAGGGGCTACGAGCAGTACTTC. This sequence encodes CASSLYRGYEQYF.

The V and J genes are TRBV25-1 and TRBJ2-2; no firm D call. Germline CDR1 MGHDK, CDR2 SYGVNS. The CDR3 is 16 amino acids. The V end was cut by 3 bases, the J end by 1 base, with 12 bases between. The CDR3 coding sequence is TGTGCCAGCAGTGAGTCTTTACACCTGAACACCGGGGAGCTGTTTTTT. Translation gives CASSESLHLNTGELFF.

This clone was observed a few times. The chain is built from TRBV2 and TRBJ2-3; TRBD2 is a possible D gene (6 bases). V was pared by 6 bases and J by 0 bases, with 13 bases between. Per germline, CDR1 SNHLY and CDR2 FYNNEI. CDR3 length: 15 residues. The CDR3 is CASRKGLLSTDTQYF. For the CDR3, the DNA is TGTGCCAGCAGGAAGGGACTTCTGAGCACAGATACGCAGTATTTT.

CDR3 coding DNA: TGTGCCAGCAGCCGGACTAGCGGGAGACGAGGCACCGGGGAGCTGTTTTTT. Residues: CASSRTSGRRGTGELFF. The chain recombines TRBV7-9 with TRBJ2-2; 13 bases are shared with TRBD2. The CDR3 contains 17 residues. Trimming removed 5 bases from V and 4 bases from J; junction bases left unmatched: 7. Germline assignment: CDR1 SEHNR and CDR2 FQNEAQ (reference sequence).

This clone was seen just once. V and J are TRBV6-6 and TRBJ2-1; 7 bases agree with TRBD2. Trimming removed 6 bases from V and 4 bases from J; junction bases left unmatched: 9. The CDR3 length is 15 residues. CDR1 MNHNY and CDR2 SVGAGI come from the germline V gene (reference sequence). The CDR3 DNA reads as TGTGCCAGCAGAGACGGGAGGCCAGGATACAATGAGCAGTTCTTC. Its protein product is CASRDGRPGYNEQFF.

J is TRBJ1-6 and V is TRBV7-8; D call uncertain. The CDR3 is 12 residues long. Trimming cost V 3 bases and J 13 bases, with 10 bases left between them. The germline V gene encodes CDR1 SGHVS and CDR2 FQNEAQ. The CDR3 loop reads CASSFEGGPLHF. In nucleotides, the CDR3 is TGTGCCAGCAGCTTTGAGGGAGGGCCCCTCCACTTT.

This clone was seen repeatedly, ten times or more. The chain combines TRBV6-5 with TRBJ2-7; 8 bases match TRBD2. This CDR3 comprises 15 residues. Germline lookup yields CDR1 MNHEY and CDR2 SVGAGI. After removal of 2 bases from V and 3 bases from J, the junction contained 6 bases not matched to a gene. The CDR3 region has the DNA TGTGCCAGCAGTTACCGGCTAGCGGGCCTCTACGAGCAGTACTTC. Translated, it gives CASSYRLAGLYEQYF.

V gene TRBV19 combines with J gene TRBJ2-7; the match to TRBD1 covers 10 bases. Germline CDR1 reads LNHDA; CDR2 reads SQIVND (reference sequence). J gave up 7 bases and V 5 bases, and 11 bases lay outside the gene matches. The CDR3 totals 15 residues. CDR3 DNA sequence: TGTGCCAGTAGTCGCAGACCGGGACAGGGGTATGAGCAGTACTTC. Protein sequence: CASSRRPGQGYEQYF.

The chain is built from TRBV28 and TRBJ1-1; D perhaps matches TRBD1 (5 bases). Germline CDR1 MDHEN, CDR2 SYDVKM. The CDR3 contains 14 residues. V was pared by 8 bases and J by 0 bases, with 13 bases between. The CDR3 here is CASSLTVMNTEAFF. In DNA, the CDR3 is TGTGCCAGCTCCCTGACAGTAATGAACACTGAAGCTTTCTTT.

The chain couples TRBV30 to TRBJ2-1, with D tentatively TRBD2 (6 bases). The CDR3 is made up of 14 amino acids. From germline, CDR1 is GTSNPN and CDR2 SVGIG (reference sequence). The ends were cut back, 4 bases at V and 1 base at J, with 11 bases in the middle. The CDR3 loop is CAWTTGGSYNEQFF. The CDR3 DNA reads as TGTGCCTGGACCACCGGGGGATCCTACAATGAGCAGTTCTTC.

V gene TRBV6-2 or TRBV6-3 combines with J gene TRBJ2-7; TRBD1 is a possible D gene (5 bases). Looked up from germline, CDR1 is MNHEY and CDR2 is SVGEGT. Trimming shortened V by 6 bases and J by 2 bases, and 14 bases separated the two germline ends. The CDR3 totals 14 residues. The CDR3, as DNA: TGTGCCAGCAGCCGAACAGGCGGACCCTACGAGCAGTACTTC. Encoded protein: CASSRTGGPYEQYF.

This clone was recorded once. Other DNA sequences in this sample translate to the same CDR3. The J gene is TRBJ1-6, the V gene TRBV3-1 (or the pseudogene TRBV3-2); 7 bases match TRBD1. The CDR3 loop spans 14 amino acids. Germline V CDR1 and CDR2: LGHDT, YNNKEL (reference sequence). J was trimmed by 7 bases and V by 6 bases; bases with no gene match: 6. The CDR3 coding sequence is TGTGCCAGCAGTCCTGGGACAGCGAATTCACCCCTCCACTTT. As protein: CASSPGTANSPLHF.

The CDR3 bases are TGTGCCAGCTCACCGGGACAGGGATCCGGGGAGCTGTTTTTT. Encoded protein: CASSPGQGSGELFF. The genes are TRBV18 and TRBJ2-2, with TRBD1 matching 9 bases. CDR1 and CDR2 from the germline V gene are KGHSH and LQKENI. The length of the CDR3 is 14 residues. With V trimmed by 3 bases and J by 6 bases, 2 bases remained unmatched.

CDR3 DNA sequence: TGTGCCAGCAGCCTTAGCGGGAGGGCCGTGCGAGAGACCCAGTACTTC. Translation gives CASSLSGRAVRETQYF. This chain connects TRBV5-4 to TRBJ2-5; TRBD2 agrees at 11 bases. Unmatched junction bases numbered 9, after V lost 4 bases and J lost 4 bases. This CDR3 has 16 amino acids. The germline gives CDR1 SGHNT, CDR2 YYREEE (reference sequence).

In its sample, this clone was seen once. The CDR3 nucleotides are TGCGCCAGCAGTCAAACCCCGTGGACTAGCGGGAGTCTAAGCACAGATACGCAGTATTTT. Residues: CASSQTPWTSGSLSTDTQYF. This chain links TRBV23-1 with TRBJ2-3, with 13 nucleotides matching TRBD2. TRBV23-1 is recorded as an ORF, its role being uncertain. The CDR3 covers 20 residues. Trimming removed 2 bases from V and 0 bases from J; junction bases left unmatched: 11.

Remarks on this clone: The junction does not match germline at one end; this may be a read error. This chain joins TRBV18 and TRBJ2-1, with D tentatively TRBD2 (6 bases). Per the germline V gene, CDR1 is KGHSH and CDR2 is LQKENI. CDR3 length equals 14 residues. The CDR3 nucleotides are TGTACCAGCTCCCCCGGTCGGGGGAGTAATGAGCAGTTCTTC. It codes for CTSSPGRGSNEQFF.

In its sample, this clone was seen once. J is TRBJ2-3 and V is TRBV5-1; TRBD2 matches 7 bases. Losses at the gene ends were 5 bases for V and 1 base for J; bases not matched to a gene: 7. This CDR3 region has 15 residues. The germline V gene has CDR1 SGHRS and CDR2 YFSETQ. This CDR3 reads CASRGGEYGTDTQYF. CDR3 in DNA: TGCGCCAGCAGGGGGGGGGAATACGGCACAGATACGCAGTATTTT.